Given below is one T cell receptor beta chain in context. Its antigen is still unknown. Profiled with immunoSEQ multiplex PCR; TCRdb holds only in-frame clones, not every one. The repertoire holds approximately 200,000 clones, about 94% seen once, with about 9% in the top ten. This specimen comes from a study of T cell responses to AZD1222 COVID-19 vaccine. Background on the study: Second doses that came at about 4 or about 12 weeks were put together. Notes on the study in general: Reportedly, close to half of spike-specific TCRs are directed against unmutated variant regions. A mostly white British donor set with more females was recruited, and clonal diversity was possibly underestimated.

Germline values: CDR1 LGHDT, CDR2 YNNKEL (reference sequence). Trimming took 3 bases from V and 4 from J; bases not matched to a gene: 10. This CDR3 is 17 amino acids long. The receptor was isolated from an adult in good health. Source: peripheral blood, taken on day 0 of AZD1222 vaccination. The rearrangement uses TRBV3-1 (or the pseudogene TRBV3-2) and TRBJ2-3, with 10 nucleotides matching TRBD1. CDR3 bases: TGTGCCAGCAGCCAGGACCTGCCGGGACAGGGGTCAGATACGCAGTATTTT. This encodes CASSQDLPGQGSDTQYF.